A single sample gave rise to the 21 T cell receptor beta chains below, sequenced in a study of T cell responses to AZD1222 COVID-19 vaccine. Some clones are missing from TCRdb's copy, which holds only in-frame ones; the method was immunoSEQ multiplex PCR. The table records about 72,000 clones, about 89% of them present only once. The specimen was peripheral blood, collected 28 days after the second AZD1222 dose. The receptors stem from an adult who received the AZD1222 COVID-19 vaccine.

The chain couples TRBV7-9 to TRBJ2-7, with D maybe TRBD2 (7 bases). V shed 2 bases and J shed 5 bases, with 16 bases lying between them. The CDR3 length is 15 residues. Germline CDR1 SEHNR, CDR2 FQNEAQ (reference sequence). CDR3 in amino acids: CASSLLGGRAHEQYF. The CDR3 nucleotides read TGTGCCAGCAGCTTACTAGGGGGGAGGGCCCACGAGCAGTACTTC.

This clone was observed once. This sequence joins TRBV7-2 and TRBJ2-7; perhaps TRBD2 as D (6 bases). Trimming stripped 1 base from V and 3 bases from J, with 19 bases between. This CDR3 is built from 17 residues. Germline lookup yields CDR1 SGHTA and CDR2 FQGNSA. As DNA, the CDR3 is TGTGCCAGCAGCTTAGGCCCCCTGGGGCGGGGATTCTACGAGCAGTACTTC. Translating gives CASSLGPLGRGFYEQYF.

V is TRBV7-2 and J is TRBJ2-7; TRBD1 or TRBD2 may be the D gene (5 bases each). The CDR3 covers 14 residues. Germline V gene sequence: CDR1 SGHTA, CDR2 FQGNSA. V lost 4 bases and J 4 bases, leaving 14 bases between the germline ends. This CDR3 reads CASSSGPSGYEQYF. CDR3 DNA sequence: TGTGCCAGCAGCTCGGGACCTAGTGGGTACGAGCAGTACTTC.

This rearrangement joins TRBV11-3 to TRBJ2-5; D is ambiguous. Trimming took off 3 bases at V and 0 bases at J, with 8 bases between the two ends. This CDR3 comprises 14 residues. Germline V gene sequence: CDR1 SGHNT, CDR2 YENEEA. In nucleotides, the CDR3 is TGTGCCAGCAGCTTCGTGACCCACCAAGAGACCCAGTACTTC. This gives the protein CASSFVTHQETQYF.

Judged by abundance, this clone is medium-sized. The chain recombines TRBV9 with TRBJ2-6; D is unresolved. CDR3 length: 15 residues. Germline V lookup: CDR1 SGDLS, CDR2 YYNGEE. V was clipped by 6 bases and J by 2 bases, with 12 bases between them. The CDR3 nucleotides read TGTGCCAGCACTTCTCCCACAGCTGGGGCCAACGTCCTGACTTTC. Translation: CASTSPTAGANVLTF. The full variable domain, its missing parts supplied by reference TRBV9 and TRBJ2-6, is DSGVTQTPKHLITATGQRVTLRCSPRSGDLSVYWYQQSLDQGLQFLIQYYNGEERAKGNILERFSAQQFPDLHSELNLSSLELGDSALYFCASTSPTAGANVLTFGAGSRLTVL.

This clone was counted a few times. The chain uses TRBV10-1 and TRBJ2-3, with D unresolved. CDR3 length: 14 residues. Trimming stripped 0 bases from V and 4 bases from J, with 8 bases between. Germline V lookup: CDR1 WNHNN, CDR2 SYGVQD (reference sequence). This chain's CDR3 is CASSESDRPDTQYF. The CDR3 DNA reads TGCGCCAGCAGTGAGTCGGACCGACCAGATACGCAGTATTTT.

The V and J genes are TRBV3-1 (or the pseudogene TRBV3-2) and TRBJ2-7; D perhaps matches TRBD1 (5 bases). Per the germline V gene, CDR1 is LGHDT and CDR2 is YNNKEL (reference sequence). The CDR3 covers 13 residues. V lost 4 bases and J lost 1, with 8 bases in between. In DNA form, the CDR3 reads TGTGCCAGCAGCCCTACAGGATCCTACGAGCAGTACTTC. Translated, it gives CASSPTGSYEQYF.

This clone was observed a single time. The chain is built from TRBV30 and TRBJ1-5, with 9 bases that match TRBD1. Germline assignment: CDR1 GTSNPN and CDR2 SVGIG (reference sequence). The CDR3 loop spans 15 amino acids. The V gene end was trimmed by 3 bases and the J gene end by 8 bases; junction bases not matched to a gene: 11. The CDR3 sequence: CAWRSGTGQGKPQHF. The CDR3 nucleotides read TGTGCCTGGAGATCCGGGACGGGACAGGGAAAGCCCCAGCATTTT.

The CDR3 sequence: CASSPRVSYEQYF. The CDR3 nucleotides read TGTGCCAGCTCACCACGTGTCTCCTACGAGCAGTACTTC. The rearrangement uses TRBV18 and TRBJ2-7, with no clear D. Trimming stripped 1 base from V and 0 bases from J, with 4 bases between. Looked up from germline, CDR1 is KGHSH and CDR2 is LQKENI. CDR3 length: 13 amino acids.

This chain's CDR3 is CATSLAGNTGELFF. The CDR3 DNA reads TGTGCCACCAGCCTAGCGGGGAACACCGGGGAGCTGTTTTTT. This chain connects TRBV24-1 to TRBJ2-2; TRBD2 agrees at 8 bases. With 7 bases clipped from V and 1 base from J, the junction kept 1 base outside the gene matches. The CDR3 is 14 residues long. Germline loops: CDR1 KGHDR, CDR2 SFDVKD.

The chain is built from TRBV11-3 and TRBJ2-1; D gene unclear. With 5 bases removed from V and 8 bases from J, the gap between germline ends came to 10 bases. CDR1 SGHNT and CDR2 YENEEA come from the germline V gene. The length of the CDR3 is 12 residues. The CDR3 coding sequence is TGTGCCAGCAGCGATGACTCCGATGAGCAGTTCTTC. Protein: CASSDDSDEQFF.

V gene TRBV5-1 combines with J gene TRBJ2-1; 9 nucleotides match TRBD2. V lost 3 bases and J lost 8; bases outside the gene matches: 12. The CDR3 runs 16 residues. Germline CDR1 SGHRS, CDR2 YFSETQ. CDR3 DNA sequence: TGCGCCAGCAGCTCGGTTGGGGCGGGAGGGCCCGATGAGCAGTTCTTC. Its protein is CASSSVGAGGPDEQFF.

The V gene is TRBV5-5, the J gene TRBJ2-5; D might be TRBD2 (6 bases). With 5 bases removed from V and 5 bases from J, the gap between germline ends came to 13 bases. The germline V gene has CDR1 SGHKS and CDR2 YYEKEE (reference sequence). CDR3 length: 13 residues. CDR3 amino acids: CASRLEGRETQYF. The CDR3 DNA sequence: TGTGCCAGCAGGCTGGAGGGAAGGGAGACCCAGTACTTC. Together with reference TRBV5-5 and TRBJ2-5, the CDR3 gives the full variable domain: DAGVTQSPTHLIKTRGQQVTLRCSPISGHKSVSWYQQVLGQGPQFIFQYYEKEERGRGNFPDRFSARQFPNYSSELNVNALLLGDSALYLCASRLEGRETQYFGPGTRLLVL.

The CDR3 sequence: CASSISTGINQPQHF. CDR3 coding DNA: TGTGCCAGTAGTATCTCCACGGGAATCAATCAGCCCCAGCATTTT. This chain connects TRBV19 to TRBJ1-5; D unresolved. CDR3 size: 15 residues. V dropped 3 bases and J dropped 3 bases, with 12 bases sitting between them. Germline assignment: CDR1 LNHDA and CDR2 SQIVND (reference sequence).

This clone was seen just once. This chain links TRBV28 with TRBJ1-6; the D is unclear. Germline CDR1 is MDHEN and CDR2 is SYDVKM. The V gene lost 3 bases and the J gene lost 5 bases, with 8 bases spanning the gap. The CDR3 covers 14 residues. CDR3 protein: CASSFSRDNSPLHF. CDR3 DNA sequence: TGTGCCAGCAGTTTCTCACGGGATAATTCACCCCTCCACTTT.

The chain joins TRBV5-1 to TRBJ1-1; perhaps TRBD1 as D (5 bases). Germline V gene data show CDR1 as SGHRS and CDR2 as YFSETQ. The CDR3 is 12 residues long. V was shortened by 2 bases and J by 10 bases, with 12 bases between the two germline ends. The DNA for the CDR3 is TGCGCCAGCAGCTTTAGTAGTGGGGGAGCTTTCTTT. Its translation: CASSFSSGGAFF.

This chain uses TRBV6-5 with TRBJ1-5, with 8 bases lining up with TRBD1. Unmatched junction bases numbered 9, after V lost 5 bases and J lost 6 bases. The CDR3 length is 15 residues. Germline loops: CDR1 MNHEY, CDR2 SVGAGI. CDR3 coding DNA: TGTGCCAGCAGTACCGGACAGGGTTCGGGTCAGCCCCAGCATTTT. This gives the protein CASSTGQGSGQPQHF.

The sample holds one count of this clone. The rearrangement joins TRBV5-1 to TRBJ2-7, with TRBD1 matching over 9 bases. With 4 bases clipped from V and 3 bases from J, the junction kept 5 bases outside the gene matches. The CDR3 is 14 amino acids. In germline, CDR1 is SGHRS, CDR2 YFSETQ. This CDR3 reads CASSPGTGYYEQYF. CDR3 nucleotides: TGCGCCAGCAGCCCTGGGACAGGGTACTACGAGCAGTACTTC.

The CDR3 DNA reads as TGTGCCAGCAGCCAATCCATAGGGACGGGACAAGAGACCCAGTACTTC. Residues: CASSQSIGTGQETQYF. The gene calls are TRBV16 and TRBJ2-5; D possibly matches TRBD1 or TRBD2 (5 bases each). The V gene's germline CDR1 is KGHSY and CDR2 FQNENV. This CDR3 has 16 amino acids. V was cut by 0 bases and J by 2 bases, with 13 bases left in between.

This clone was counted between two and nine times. The CDR3 region has the DNA TGTGCCAGCAGCTCGGGACAGTTGAACACTGAAGCTTTCTTT. It yields the protein CASSSGQLNTEAFF. This chain uses TRBV11-3 with TRBJ1-1; 7 nucleotides match TRBD1. V lost 4 bases, J lost 0 bases, and 2 bases stayed unmatched. The CDR3 is 14 residues long. Germline CDR1 SGHNT, CDR2 YENEEA.

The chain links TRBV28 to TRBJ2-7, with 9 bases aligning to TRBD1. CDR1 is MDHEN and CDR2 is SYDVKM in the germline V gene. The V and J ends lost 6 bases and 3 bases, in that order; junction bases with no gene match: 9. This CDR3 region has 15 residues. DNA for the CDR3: TGTGCCAGCAGCCTGGACAGGGGAGGTTACTACGAGCAGTACTTC. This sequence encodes CASSLDRGGYYEQYF.